The entry below gives a single T cell receptor (beta chain) sequence along with its context. Compared with germline, one end of the junction differs, possibly owing to a read error. Some clones are missing from TCRdb's copy, which holds only in-frame ones; the method was immunoSEQ multiplex PCR. Of under 95,000 clones in the sample, about 95% were seen once. This entry belongs to a study of technical replicates of blood from four donors. Sequencing input: T cells isolated from PBMCs. The clonotype comes from a human donor in good health.

CDR3 loop: CARSGRGSGNTEAFF. As DNA, the CDR3 is TGTGCCAGGAGTGGGCGGGGGTCGGGGAACACTGAAGCTTTCTTT. The chain is built from TRBV2 and TRBJ1-1; possibly TRBD1 for D (5 bases). Germline CDR1 and CDR2: SNHLY and FYNNEI. This CDR3 comprises 15 residues.